This TCR beta chain was recovered during a study of PD-1 blockade in classical Hodgkin lymphoma (dated by TCRdb to the early 2020s). For the wider study: Nivolumab dosing was 3 mg/kg intravenously every 2 weeks, continuing until either disease progression or unacceptable toxicity. The study used TCR beta sequencing and CyTOF to define a peripheral blood immune signature of response to PD-1 blockade in classical Hodgkin lymphoma. What the authors observed across the whole study: Lower diversity was seen in patients whose nivolumab began less than 1 year after ASCT, and these patients were left out of later analyses so that immune reconstitution would not confound the results. Baseline TCR diversity was reported to be lower in newly diagnosed patients than in healthy donors, and even lower in relapsed/refractory patients. A significant rise by C4D1 was seen in CD4+ but not CD8+ TCR diversity (p=0.0027 vs p=0.16), with the rise being most apparent in complete responders (p=0.02). The study covered only a single clinical trial cohort, and the causes of the repertoire differences, possibly disease activity or prior therapy, were still not defined. Among trial patients, those achieving complete response had baseline diversity similar to that of newly diagnosed patients, while diversity was significantly lower in partial responders and progressors.

Inclusive of the bounding cysteine and phenylalanine, the CDR3 is 16 residues long. The entry retains the CDR3 DNA only, 48 bases that are in frame from base 1. V is pruned by 0 bases and J by 2 bases, leaving 5 bases of the junction without a gene match. CDR1 and CDR2, per the germline V gene, are SGDLS and YYNGEE. Note on this clone: The antigen this receptor binds is unknown. No quality values exist for individual bases; no much larger clone is one base distant.

The label giving this sample's time point can be read as: cycle 4 day 1 (C4D1), after 6 weeks of nivolumab. Every trial patient had relapsed following autologous stem cell transplantation, and prior brentuximab vedotin exposure was what differed among cohorts A, B and C. The trial cohort comprised fewer than 65 patients with relapsed/refractory classical Hodgkin lymphoma whose best overall responses were complete response, partial response or progressive disease. In the multi-cohort phase II CheckMate 205 trial, trial patients received single-agent nivolumab. An independent review committee assessed best overall response using the 2007 International Working Group response criteria. PBMCs from the trial were collected at three points: immediately before nivolumab initiation (C1D1), and during therapy at cycle 2 day 1 and cycle 4 day 1. Peripheral blood was collected in 8 mL Vacutainer Cell Preparation Tubes, from which PBMCs were isolated by centrifugation and then cryopreserved.

The Qiagen DNeasy kit was used to extract genomic DNA both from unsorted PBMCs and from the negatively selected CD4+ and CD8+ fractions. Using primers that anneal to V and J segments, immunoSEQ multiplex PCR amplified the TCR beta CDR3 regions. Amplification bias was minimized using a synthetic immune receptor repertoire, and residual bias was removed computationally after sequencing. The authors' pipeline ran thus. Repertoire diversity was quantified as the Shannon entropy index using custom Python scripts. Unsorted, CD4+ and CD8+ repertoires were analyzed separately, except in combined analyses where CD4+ and CD8+ sequences were merged in silico. A clone was considered expanded if an increase in frequency of at least 2-fold after treatment relative to C1D1 was found, and a pseudocount of 0.5 was applied to clones undetected at baseline. Clones with 0 or 1 copy at C1D1 were defined as singleton clones, while clones with 2 or more copies were defined as non-singleton clones. Clones expanded in unsorted samples were assigned a CD4+, CD8+ or unknown annotation through matching of protein sequences in sorted samples from the same patient. Diversity changes from C1D1 to C4D1 were tested in paired samples using Wilcoxon tests. Sourced from immuneACCESS, this table was stored by TCRdb with only in-frame sequences that have V and J called. A share of the clones is absent; for the studies checked, an unresolved V gene accounts for under half, and the remainder has no known explanation. That table supplies the V and J calls and clone size; D and trimming were determined from the DNA. This sample is represented by 110,000 or so clones; roughly 87% of them were singletons. Jointly, the top ten make up around 20% of the sample.

This chain is built from TRBV9 and TRBJ2-5; 9 bases in between match TRBD2. The source material was peripheral blood mononuclear cells (PBMCs), sampled before the fourth cycle of nivolumab. This clonotype was obtained from a human donor with classical Hodgkin lymphoma. The CDR3 region has the sequence CASSVAAGGGQETQYF. The DNA sequence reads TGTGCCAGCAGCGTAGCCGCGGGAGGGGGTCAAGAGACCCAGTACTTC.